These 20 T cell receptor beta chains originate from one sample sequenced in a study of human thymus T cells. Repertoires were generated with immunoSEQ multiplex PCR, while TCRdb's copy carries only in-frame clones and drops some. The table includes some 40,000 clones, nearly 95% detected once. Input material: blood. The receptors shown here come from a boy in the first two years of life with a congenital heart defect but otherwise immunologically healthy.

CDR3 sequence: CATSTLSTYEQYF. The CDR3 DNA follows: TGCGCCACTTCGACATTGTCCACCTACGAGCAGTACTTC. V gene TRBV10-2 combines with J gene TRBJ2-7; D call uncertain. The germline V and J ends were trimmed by 10 bases and 2 bases, with 15 bases remaining between them. Germline-derived CDR1 and CDR2 are WSHSY and SAAADI. CDR3 length: 13 amino acids.

This sequence joins TRBV27 and TRBJ1-1; no clear D. The V gene's germline CDR1 is MNHEY and CDR2 SMNVEV (reference sequence). The CDR3 consists of 12 residues. The V end was cut by 6 bases, the J end by 1 base, with 6 bases between. The CDR3 is CASSKRNTEAFF. The CDR3 coding sequence is TGTGCCAGCAGCAAGAGGAACACTGAAGCTTTCTTT.

The chain has TRBV4-2 and TRBJ2-4; 7 nucleotides match TRBD1. Looked up from germline, CDR1 is LGHNA and CDR2 is YNFKEQ. V was clipped by 0 bases and J by 1 base; unmatched bases: 9. The CDR3 runs 18 residues. This chain's CDR3 is CASSQDRYEGAAKNIQYF. The CDR3 region has the DNA TGTGCCAGCAGCCAAGATCGGTACGAGGGGGCGGCCAAAAACATTCAGTACTTC.

The V and J genes are TRBV5-5 and TRBJ2-1; no clear D. Germline CDR1 SGHKS, CDR2 YYEKEE (reference sequence). The V end was cut by 0 bases, the J end by 0 bases, with 10 bases between. This CDR3 is built from 16 residues. CDR3 in amino acids: CASSLGQPFSYNEQFF. In nucleotides, the CDR3 is TGTGCCAGCAGCTTGGGCCAGCCCTTCTCCTACAATGAGCAGTTCTTC.

V gene TRBV5-1 combines with J gene TRBJ2-5; 9 bases align to TRBD1. The ends lost 1 base at V and 4 bases at J; junction bases unmatched: 5. Germline V gene sequence: CDR1 SGHRS, CDR2 YFSETQ. The CDR3 has 15 residues. In DNA, the CDR3 is TGCGCCAGCAGCTTGACAGGGGGCTGGGGAGAGACCCAGTACTTC. Translating it yields CASSLTGGWGETQYF. Based on the CDR3 plus reference TRBV5-1 and TRBJ2-5, the full variable domain is KAGVTQTPRYLIKTRGQQVTLSCSPISGHRSVSWYQQTPGQGLQFLFEYFSETQRNKGNFPGRFSGRQFSNSRSEMNVSTLELGDSALYLCASSLTGGWGETQYFGPGTRLLVL.

The chain joins TRBV5-1 to TRBJ2-5; D remains unclear. The ends were cut back, 2 bases at V and 1 base at J, with 6 bases in the middle. The CDR3 spans 13 residues. CDR1 and CDR2 (germline): SGHRS, YFSETQ. This CDR3 is CASSFLVQETQYF. The CDR3, as DNA: TGCGCCAGCAGCTTCCTAGTCCAAGAGACCCAGTACTTC.

V is TRBV7-6 and J is TRBJ2-2; 8 bases fit TRBD2. The CDR3 is made up of 13 amino acids. Per the germline V gene, CDR1 is SGHVS and CDR2 is FNYEAQ. V dropped 5 bases and J dropped 6; count of bases not matched to a gene: 2. CDR3 DNA sequence: TGTGCCAGCAGCCCCGGGGGGGCCGGGGAGCTGTTTTTT. This translates into CASSPGGAGELFF.

The chain is built from TRBV7-2 and TRBJ2-7; 16 bases align to TRBD2. There are 16 residues in the CDR3. CDR1 SGHTA and CDR2 FQGNSA come from the germline V gene. V lost 3 bases to trimming and J lost 2 bases; unmatched junction nucleotides: 1. The CDR3 sequence is CASSFGTSGGAYEQYF. The CDR3 nucleotides are TGTGCCAGCAGCTTTGGGACTAGCGGGGGGGCCTACGAGCAGTACTTC.

The chain uses TRBV7-3 and TRBJ1-1; perhaps TRBD1 as D (6 bases). The length of the CDR3 is 14 residues. Trimming removed 5 bases at V and 4 bases at J, with 14 bases between. CDR1 is SGHTA, CDR2 FQGTGA, per germline. CDR3 in DNA: TGTGCCAGCAGCCTGGGGGGCCCTCTCACTGAAGCTTTCTTT. This gives the protein CASSLGGPLTEAFF.

The chain employs TRBV18 and TRBJ2-3; 8 bases are shared with TRBD2. V was clipped by 4 bases and J by 0 bases; unmatched bases: 3. The CDR3 loop spans 15 amino acids. Germline CDR1 reads KGHSH; CDR2 reads LQKENI. The CDR3 sequence: CASSRRGASTDTQYF. Here the CDR3 DNA reads TGTGCCAGCTCACGGCGGGGGGCCAGCACAGATACGCAGTATTTT.

This chain's CDR3 is CATRQGGGQPQHF. DNA of the CDR3: TGTGCCACCAGACAGGGGGGGGGTCAGCCCCAGCATTTT. The V and J genes are TRBV6-6 and TRBJ1-5, with 9 bases aligning to TRBD1. There are 13 residues in the CDR3. Germline-derived CDR1 and CDR2 are MNHNY and SVGAGI (reference sequence). Trimming cost V 10 bases and J 6 bases; bases outside gene matches: 7.

The chain joins TRBV9 to TRBJ2-2; D might be TRBD1 or TRBD2, each matching 5 bases. In germline, CDR1 is SGDLS, CDR2 YYNGEE. The V end was cut by 0 bases, the J end by 7 bases, with 13 bases between. This CDR3 is 15 amino acids long. The CDR3 DNA is TGTGCCAGCAGCGTAGCGGGACCCCGGGACGGGGAGCTGTTTTTT. Protein sequence: CASSVAGPRDGELFF.

The chain employs TRBV29-1 and TRBJ2-7, with D perhaps matching TRBD1 (9 bases). The CDR3 extends over 15 amino acids. The V gene lost 6 bases and the J gene lost 1 base, with 19 bases spanning the gap. CDR1 and CDR2 from the germline V gene are SQVTM and ANQGSEA. The CDR3 region has the DNA TGCAGCGTCGGCGGGGGGACAGGGAATTCCTACGAGCAGTACTTC. It is translated as CSVGGGTGNSYEQYF.

CDR3 loop: CASTRGSSYEQYF. The CDR3 region has the DNA TGCGCCAGCACGCGGGGGTCTTCCTACGAGCAGTACTTC. The chain combines TRBV5-1 with TRBJ2-7, with 7 bases lining up with TRBD2. CDR1 and CDR2 from the germline V gene are SGHRS and YFSETQ. The CDR3 runs to 13 residues. The V gene end was trimmed by 6 bases and the J gene end by 1 base; junction bases not matched to a gene: 4.

This clone came up once. This chain uses TRBV19 with TRBJ1-1; a weak D match, TRBD1 (6 bases). V lost 3 bases, J lost 8 bases, and 13 bases lay in between. This CDR3 is built from 13 residues. Germline V gene sequence: CDR1 LNHDA, CDR2 SQIVND (reference sequence). CDR3 bases: TGTGCCAGTAGTATCTACAGGGATCGGGAAGCTTTCTTT. Protein: CASSIYRDREAFF. The full variable domain, its missing parts supplied by reference TRBV19 and TRBJ1-1, is DGGITQSPKYLFRKEGQNVTLSCEQNLNHDAMYWYRQDPGQGLRLIYYSQIVNDFQKGDIAEGYSVSREKKESFPLTVTSAQKNPTAFYLCASSIYRDREAFFGQGTRLTVV.

As DNA, the CDR3 is TGTGCCAGCAGTGGAACAGGGGGTACGAATGAAAAACTGTTTTTT. This translates into CASSGTGGTNEKLFF. The chain is built from TRBV6-1 and TRBJ1-4, with 8 bases aligning to TRBD1. V lost 4 bases to trimming and J lost 5 bases; unmatched junction nucleotides: 6. This CDR3 is built from 15 residues. Germline V CDR1 and CDR2: MNHNS, SASEGT.

J is TRBJ1-6 and V is TRBV6-5; possibly TRBD1 for D (5 bases). From germline, CDR1 is MNHEY and CDR2 SVGAGI. The V end lost 3 bases, the J end lost 8 bases, and 14 bases lay between the germline ends. This CDR3 is built from 15 residues. CDR3 in amino acids: CASSYLQGLDSPLHF. CDR3 bases: TGTGCCAGCAGTTATCTGCAGGGTTTGGATTCACCCCTCCACTTT.

This rearrangement joins TRBV5-8 to TRBJ2-3; the D is unclear. V was clipped by 4 bases and J by 0 bases, with 15 bases between them. The CDR3 runs to 16 residues. Germline-derived CDR1 and CDR2 are SGHTS and YDEGEE. The CDR3 loop is CASSPRGLPSTDTQYF. The CDR3 DNA reads TGTGCCAGCAGCCCGCGAGGTCTTCCTAGCACAGATACGCAGTATTTT.

The rearrangement joins TRBV30 to TRBJ1-5; D unresolved. In germline, CDR1 is GTSNPN, CDR2 SVGIG (reference sequence). The CDR3 sequence is 14 residues long. Trimming took 0 bases from V and 2 from J, leaving 8 bases between them. The DNA of the CDR3 is TGTGCCTGGAGTGTTGGCCAGGGCAATCAGCCCCAGCATTTT. Its translation is CAWSVGQGNQPQHF. The full variable domain, with the rest looked up from reference TRBV30 and TRBJ1-5, is SQTIHQWPATLVQPVGSPLSLECTVEGTSNPNLYWYRQAAGRGLQLLFYSVGIGQISSEVPQNLSASRPQDRQFILSSKKLLLSDSGFYLCAWSVGQGNQPQHFGDGTRLSIL.

V and J are TRBV9 and TRBJ2-2, with a tentative D call TRBD2 (6 bases). V lost 0 bases, J lost 4 bases, and 10 bases lay in between. CDR3 length: 15 amino acids. The germline V gene has CDR1 SGDLS and CDR2 YYNGEE. As DNA, the CDR3 is TGTGCCAGCAGCGTAGAGGAGGGAACCACCGGGGAGCTGTTTTTT. Translation gives CASSVEEGTTGELFF.